Each of the 21 T cell receptor beta chains below was sequenced from the same sample in a study of CD8 T cells in ankylosing spondylitis. Study results and caveats: A TCR beta motif of under ten highly homologous variants seemed to mark ankylosing spondylitis blood.

MiXCR was run by TCRdb on the 5' RACE reads, yielding one entry per CDR3 protein. This table holds about 800,000 distinct CDR3 sequences, about 11% found once. Their cognate antigens are unknown. Sample: blood, either unsorted or a sorted T cell fraction (not recorded which). These receptors were taken from a male donor with ankylosing spondylitis.

The chain has TRBV5-4 and TRBJ1-1; D remains ambiguous. The CDR3 consists of 13 residues. V was cut by 4 bases and J by 3 bases, with 10 bases left in between. Germline assignment: CDR1 SGHNT and CDR2 YYREEE (reference sequence). The CDR3 loop is CASSAGGDTEAFF. CDR3 bases: TGTGCCAGCAGCGCGGGCGGTGACACTGAAGCTTTCTTT.

This clonotype has only a few counts. Here the CDR3 DNA reads TGTGCCAGCAGTTCATGGGGGCGAGAGACCCAGTACTTC. It specifies CASSSWGRETQYF. The rearrangement links TRBV27 to TRBJ2-5; maybe TRBD1 (6 bases). V gave up 4 bases and J gave up 4 bases, with 10 bases separating them. Looked up from germline, CDR1 is MNHEY and CDR2 is SMNVEV (reference sequence). The CDR3 is 13 residues long.

This clonotype was recorded many times. The rearrangement links TRBV4-3 to TRBJ2-3; tentatively, D is TRBD1 (5 bases). Trimming took 0 bases from V and 4 from J, leaving 5 bases between them. The CDR3 runs 13 residues. Germline loops: CDR1 LGHNA, CDR2 YSLEER. The CDR3 DNA sequence: TGCGCCAGCAGCCAAGAAGGGGCAGATACGCAGTATTTT. This sequence encodes CASSQEGADTQYF.

There are a few counts of this clonotype. This rearrangement joins TRBV7-8 to TRBJ2-2, with 8 positions matching TRBD2. The trim removed 2 bases at V and 7 bases at J, leaving 9 bases unmatched. The germline V gene has CDR1 SGHVS and CDR2 FQNEAQ. The CDR3 length is 16 residues. This chain's CDR3 is CASSLIAGGAIGELFF. In nucleotides, the CDR3 is TGTGCCAGCAGCTTAATCGCGGGGGGCGCAATCGGGGAGCTGTTTTTT.

The CDR3 bases are TGTGCCAGCAGTGAATCGACTTTGAGGGCGGTTGGCTATGGCTACACCTTC. Translated, it gives CASSESTLRAVGYGYTF. The chain combines TRBV2 with TRBJ1-2; D gene unclear. CDR1 and CDR2 from the germline V gene are SNHLY and FYNNEI. V lost 2 bases to trimming and J lost 4 bases, with 20 bases between them. The CDR3 covers 17 residues.

J is TRBJ2-1 and V is TRBV7-2, with TRBD2 matching over 13 bases. CDR1 and CDR2 from the germline V gene are SGHTA and FQGNSA. This CDR3 is built from 15 residues. V shed 5 bases and J 9 bases; nucleotides not matched to a gene: 7. The CDR3 loop is CASSPTSGRPGEQFF. CDR3 nucleotide sequence: TGTGCCAGCAGCCCGACTAGCGGGAGGCCGGGTGAGCAGTTCTTC.

This clonotype occurred a few times. This sequence joins TRBV28 and TRBJ1-5; unclear D gene. The germline V gene has CDR1 MDHEN and CDR2 SYDVKM. The CDR3 covers 12 residues. V lost 5 bases to trimming and J lost 10 bases, with 12 bases between them. The CDR3 sequence: CASSPVYDPQHF. The CDR3 nucleotides read TGTGCCAGCAGTCCAGTCTATGATCCCCAGCATTTT.

Many counts were recorded for this clonotype. The CDR3 DNA reads as TGTGCCAGCAGCTCAAGAGTCCGGGCTCCAGAGGGAGCTTTCTTT. This codes for CASSSRVRAPEGAFF. This chain links TRBV7-2 with TRBJ1-1; D not resolved. This CDR3 has 15 amino acids. Per the germline V gene, CDR1 is SGHTA and CDR2 is FQGNSA. V shed 4 bases and J shed 10 bases, with 22 bases lying between them.

This clonotype was recorded at least ten times. The chain uses TRBV6-6 and TRBJ2-7; tentatively, D is TRBD1 or TRBD2 (5 bases each). V was clipped by 5 bases and J by 9 bases, with 14 bases between them. CDR1 is MNHNY and CDR2 is SVGAGI in the germline V gene (reference sequence). The CDR3 covers 12 residues. CDR3 residues: CASSPRDPGQYF. The CDR3 nucleotides are TGTGCCAGCAGTCCCAGGGACCCCGGGCAGTACTTC.

The sample holds many counts of this clonotype. The V call is TRBV20-1, the J call TRBJ2-7; D is unclear. V was cut by 7 bases and J by 7 bases, with 11 bases left in between. The CDR3 loop spans 10 amino acids. Germline values: CDR1 DFQATT, CDR2 SNEGSKA (reference sequence). This chain's CDR3 is CSGGLGEQYF. The DNA for the CDR3 is TGCAGTGGGGGTCTGGGAGAGCAGTACTTC.

This clonotype was counted between two and nine times. The rearrangement links TRBV18 to TRBJ1-5; D gene ambiguous. The CDR3 consists of 13 residues. Germline V CDR1 and CDR2: KGHSH, LQKENI. Trimming stripped 5 bases from V and 7 bases from J, with 12 bases between. The DNA of the CDR3 is TGTGCCAGCTCAGAAGATAGAGGACAGCCCCAGCATTTT. Translation: CASSEDRGQPQHF.

This clonotype was observed a handful of times. V usage is TRBV24-1 and J usage is TRBJ2-3; TRBD1 aligns across 11 bases. The germline V gene encodes CDR1 KGHDR and CDR2 SFDVKD. The CDR3 runs 18 residues. Trimming removed 2 bases from V and 3 bases from J; junction bases left unmatched: 9. For the CDR3, the DNA is TGTGCCACCAGTGATTGGTCGGTGGGGACAGGGGGGACAGATACGCAGTATTTT. The encoded protein is CATSDWSVGTGGTDTQYF.

V usage is TRBV5-1 and J usage is TRBJ2-1; D is possibly TRBD2 (5 bases). The length of the CDR3 is 15 residues. Germline V CDR1 and CDR2: SGHRS, YFSETQ. Trimming removed 0 bases from V and 4 bases from J, with 11 bases in between. The CDR3 DNA follows: TGCGCCAGCAGCTTGGGTCCTAGCCTTTACAATGAGCAGTTCTTC. Its protein is CASSLGPSLYNEQFF.

The chain uses TRBV20-1 and TRBJ1-6; D possibly corresponds to TRBD1 (6 bases). The CDR3 sequence is 14 residues long. The germline CDR1 and CDR2 sequences are DFQATT and SNEGSKA (reference sequence). V dropped 6 bases and J dropped 7 bases, with 16 bases sitting between them. The CDR3 reads CSANNPGQNSPLHF. The CDR3 region has the DNA TGCAGTGCCAACAACCCGGGACAAAATTCACCCCTCCACTTT.

This clonotype was seen at least ten times. The CDR3 region has the DNA TGCAGCGTTGGACCCTTTTATGGCGAAGCCAAAAACATTCAGTACTTC. Its translation is CSVGPFYGEAKNIQYF. This rearrangement joins TRBV29-1 to TRBJ2-4, with D unclear. The V gene lost 4 bases and the J gene lost 0 bases, with 16 bases spanning the gap. Germline V CDR1 and CDR2: SQVTM, ANQGSEA. The CDR3 spans 16 residues.

This clonotype was observed a handful of times. This sequence joins TRBV7-8 and TRBJ2-1; D unresolved. The V gene lost 3 bases and the J gene lost 8 bases, with 17 bases spanning the gap. There are 15 residues in the CDR3. Germline V gives CDR1 SGHVS, CDR2 FQNEAQ. CDR3 loop: CASSLTRIKIYEQFF. In DNA, the CDR3 is TGTGCCAGCAGCTTGACCCGCATAAAAATCTATGAGCAGTTCTTC.

This clonotype came up a few times. J is TRBJ2-7 and V is TRBV25-1, with D tentatively TRBD1 (5 bases). The CDR3 is 14 residues long. V was trimmed by 3 bases and J by 0 bases, leaving 9 bases between them. Germline values: CDR1 MGHDK, CDR2 SYGVNS. CDR3 region: CASSDTGFSYEQYF. CDR3 bases: TGTGCCAGCAGTGACACAGGATTCTCCTACGAGCAGTACTTC.

A few counts support this clonotype. This chain joins TRBV5-1 and TRBJ2-5; D remains unclear. There are 16 residues in the CDR3. In germline, CDR1 is SGHRS, CDR2 YFSETQ. Between the trimmed V and J ends, which lost 1 base and 0 bases, there was a span of 13 bases. This CDR3 is CASSLIKTEYQETQYF. DNA for the CDR3: TGCGCCAGCAGCTTGATTAAGACGGAGTACCAAGAGACCCAGTACTTC.

The gene calls are TRBV10-3 and TRBJ2-7; 10 nucleotides agree with TRBD2. Germline CDR1 is ENHRY and CDR2 is SYGVKD. V shed 4 bases and J 0 bases; nucleotides not matched to a gene: 3. CDR3 length: 15 residues. CDR3 loop: CAISGWTSGSYEQYF. The CDR3 DNA follows: TGTGCCATCAGTGGATGGACTAGCGGCTCCTACGAGCAGTACTTC.

This clonotype was picked up a small number of times. The genes are TRBV6-2 or TRBV6-3 and TRBJ1-1, with D possibly being TRBD1 (5 bases). The ends were cut back, 6 bases at V and 8 bases at J, with 10 bases in the middle. Germline V gives CDR1 MNHEY, CDR2 SVGEGT. The CDR3 spans 11 residues. The CDR3: CASSGALEAFF. CDR3 DNA: TGTGCCAGCAGCGGGGCTCTAGAAGCTTTCTTT.

This clonotype showed up just a few times. The chain uses TRBV12-3 or TRBV12-4 and TRBJ1-2, with 9 bases identical to TRBD1. The V gene end was trimmed by 4 bases and the J gene end by 6 bases; junction bases not matched to a gene: 6. The CDR3 sequence is 14 residues long. The CDR3 sequence: CASSSTGGIDGYTF. The CDR3 nucleotides are TGTGCCAGCAGTTCGACAGGGGGAATTGATGGCTACACCTTC.